This TCR beta chain was profiled in a study of response to subunit inactivated influenza vaccine. From the RT-PCR reads, TCRdb called clonotypes with MiXCR, one entry per CDR3 protein. The data contain 400,000 to 650,000 distinct CDR3 sequences, around 7.7% of them singletons. This clonotype was detected a few times. Its cognate antigen is unknown. General observations from the study: The study's authors posited that every seasonal influenza vaccination enlists few new T cells.

Sample: PBMCs from blood, taken roughly 24 months after vaccination. The sequence was obtained from a man aged 45-69 years who received an inactivated influenza vaccine.

CDR3 sequence (DNA): TGCAGTGCTAGGGATTGGACTAGCAGTTTTGTGACCCAGTACTTC. It translates to CSARDWTSSFVTQYF. The chain combines TRBV20-1 with TRBJ2-5, with 8 bases fitting TRBD2. V shed 3 bases, J shed 7 bases, and the junction held 13 bases outside the gene matches. The CDR3 sequence is 15 residues long. Looked up from germline, CDR1 is DFQATT and CDR2 is SNEGSKA (reference sequence).